The 9 T cell receptor beta chains below all came from one sample that was sequenced in a study of beta chain features in type 1 diabetes. All of the isolated RNA was reverse transcribed, so expressed TCRB transcripts were sequenced. Libraries were prepared by immunoSEQ multiplex PCR; TCRdb keeps only in-frame clonotypes and omits some of them. The sample records about 660,000 clones, over 12% being singletons. Their specific antigens are unknown. Study results and caveats: The study found moderately but significantly shorter TCRB CDR3s in all four CD4+ subsets of Type 1 diabetes patients.

Sequencing was carried out using naive CD4+ T cells from blood. The receptors stem from a man aged 18-30 years with type 1 diabetes.

This clone showed up just a few times. This chain joins TRBV7-2 and TRBJ2-3, with TRBD2 identical over 7 bases. The CDR3 has 16 residues. The germline CDR1 and CDR2 sequences are SGHTA and FQGNSA. V was pared by 2 bases and J by 5 bases, with 10 bases of the junction left unmatched. The CDR3: CASSLNDAGVGDTQYF. CDR3 DNA: TGTGCCAGCAGCTTAAACGACGCGGGGGTCGGAGATACGCAGTATTTT.

This clone was counted only a few times. The chain carries TRBV29-1 and TRBJ1-1, with 10 bases that match TRBD1. V shed 3 bases and J 4 bases; nucleotides not matched to a gene: 5. CDR1 is SQVTM and CDR2 is ANQGSEA in the germline V gene. There are 14 residues in the CDR3. This CDR3 is CSVETGGGGTEAFF. The CDR3 nucleotides read TGCAGCGTTGAGACAGGGGGCGGCGGCACTGAAGCTTTCTTT.

This clone was counted only a few times. The genes are TRBV7-2 and TRBJ1-3; possible D gene TRBD1, 6 bases. The germline V gene encodes CDR1 SGHTA and CDR2 FQGNSA. This CDR3 is built from 15 residues. V lost 7 bases and J lost 6, with 19 bases in between. The CDR3 region has the DNA TGTGCCAGCACTCCCCGATGGGGGCATGAAAACACCATATATTTT. Residues: CASTPRWGHENTIYF. The entire variable domain, with the rest obtained from reference TRBV7-2 and TRBJ1-3, is as follows: GAGVSQSPSNKVTEKGKDVELRCDPISGHTALYWYRQSLGQGLEFLIYFQGNSAPDKSGLPSDRFSAERTGGSVSTLTIQRTQQEDSAVYLCASTPRWGHENTIYFGEGSWLTVV.

This clone was seen more than once but under ten times. Relative to the germline gene, one junction end is altered; a read error may explain this. The chain uses TRBV7-7 and TRBJ2-7, with D maybe TRBD2 (6 bases). The CDR3 contains 13 residues. The germline gives CDR1 SSHAT, CDR2 FNYEAQ (reference sequence). The CDR3 coding sequence is TGTGCTAGCAGCTTAGCGCGGGGCGACGAGCAGTACTTC. Its translation is CASSLARGDEQYF.

CDR3 in DNA: TGTGCCACCAAGGACAGGGTAAACACTGAAGCTTTCTTT. The encoded protein is CATKDRVNTEAFF. V and J are TRBV15 and TRBJ1-1, with TRBD1 matching over 8 bases. This CDR3 has 13 amino acids. Germline loops: CDR1 LNHNV, CDR2 YYDKDF (reference sequence). J was trimmed by 2 bases and V by 7 bases; bases with no gene match: 3.

The rearrangement joins TRBV5-1 to TRBJ2-6; 9 nucleotides line up with TRBD1. CDR1 and CDR2 from the germline V gene are SGHRS and YFSETQ. V lost 7 bases and J lost 0; bases outside the gene matches: 11. CDR3 length equals 18 residues. The CDR3 DNA follows: TGCGCCAGCTGGCTCGCCCGGACAGGGGACTCTGGGGCCAACGTCCTGACTTTC. It yields the protein CASWLARTGDSGANVLTF.

The V gene is TRBV15, the J gene TRBJ1-4; D ambiguous. Trimming left V 0 bases short and J 10 bases short, with 18 bases between. The CDR3 contains 16 residues. Germline CDR1 reads LNHNV; CDR2 reads YYDKDF (reference sequence). Here the CDR3 reads CATSRDPEGGSGKLFF. CDR3 nucleotide sequence: TGTGCCACCAGCAGAGATCCAGAGGGAGGTTCGGGAAAACTGTTTTTT.

The rearrangement uses TRBV18 and TRBJ2-5; the D is unclear. The V and J ends lost 5 bases and 3 bases respectively, with 1 base between them. CDR1 is KGHSH, CDR2 LQKENI, per germline. This CDR3 has 10 residues. For the CDR3, the DNA is TGTGCCAGCTCAGAAGAGACCCAGTACTTC. Protein product: CASSEETQYF.

This clone came up a few times. This sequence joins TRBV30 and TRBJ2-6; weak D call: TRBD2 (5 bases). The germline V gene has CDR1 GTSNPN and CDR2 SVGIG (reference sequence). Trimming removed 0 bases from V and 0 bases from J, with 21 bases in between. CDR3 length: 20 amino acids. The CDR3 nucleotides are TGTGCCTGGAGTGTACTAAGGAGGTCATCCGACATCTCTGGGGCCAACGTCCTGACTTTC. This sequence encodes CAWSVLRRSSDISGANVLTF.